Below are 9 T cell receptor beta chains sequenced from a single sample in a study of T cell responses to AZD1222 COVID-19 vaccine (TCRdb year 2021). The receptor library was made with the immunoSEQ multiplex PCR assay. TCRdb retrieved this table from immuneACCESS and kept in-frame rearrangements only. Not all clones are present; in checked studies, unresolved V genes account for under half, and no reason is known for the remainder. Recorded for this sample are about 160,000 clones; 91% of them occurred a single time. The ten largest account for 1.5% to 2% of the sample. The time point tag for this specimen amounts to: baseline before first vaccination. This specimen consisted of peripheral blood, obtained on day 0 of AZD1222 vaccination. These receptor sequences come from an adult in good health.

This chain links TRBV7-2 with TRBJ2-7; tentatively, D is TRBD2 (6 bases). The CDR3 spans 16 residues. V was clipped by 5 bases and J by 0 bases, with 17 bases between them. CDR1 is SGHTA, CDR2 FQGNSA, per germline. The chain's CDR3 is CASSPQGRGTSYEQYF. The CDR3 DNA reads as TGTGCCAGCAGCCCGCAAGGGCGGGGCACCTCCTACGAGCAGTACTTC.

The chain combines TRBV28 with TRBJ1-1, with D possibly matching TRBD1 (6 bases). Between the trimmed V and J ends, which lost 2 bases and 1 base, there was a span of 14 bases. This CDR3 has 16 residues. In germline, CDR1 is MDHEN, CDR2 SYDVKM. The CDR3 here is CASSLGGGGRNTEAFF. The DNA of the CDR3 is TGTGCCAGCAGTTTAGGCGGGGGCGGACGGAACACTGAAGCTTTCTTT.

The gene calls are TRBV5-1 and TRBJ2-7; 13 nucleotides agree with TRBD2. Trimming cost V 3 bases and J 5 bases; bases outside gene matches: 5. Germline V gene sequence: CDR1 SGHRS, CDR2 YFSETQ. The CDR3 spans 15 residues. CDR3 in DNA: TGCGCCAGCAGCTCGGGACTAGCGGGAACCCACGAGCAGTACTTC. The encoded protein is CASSSGLAGTHEQYF.

The CDR3 nucleotides read TGTGCCAGCAGCCAAGATTGGGGCCATCGGGGGTCCGACACCATATATTTT. It yields the protein CASSQDWGHRGSDTIYF. The chain is built from TRBV14 and TRBJ1-3; possible D gene TRBD1, 5 bases. The V end lost 0 bases, the J end lost 8 bases, and 20 bases lay between the germline ends. The CDR3 is 17 amino acids. Germline loops: CDR1 SGHDN, CDR2 FVKESK. Filled out from reference TRBV14 and TRBJ1-3, the complete variable domain reads EAGVTQFPSHSVIEKGQTVTLRCDPISGHDNLYWYRRVMGKEIKFLLHFVKESKQDESGMPNNRFLAERTGGTYSTLKVQPAELEDSGVYFCASSQDWGHRGSDTIYFGEGSWLTVV.

This clone was counted a few times. This chain connects TRBV28 to TRBJ2-7; 8 bases line up with TRBD2. CDR1 and CDR2 (germline): MDHEN, SYDVKM. V lost 5 bases, J lost 4 bases, and 7 bases stayed unmatched. The CDR3 is 14 amino acids. For the CDR3, the DNA is TGTGCCAGCAGTGAACAGGGCGGGAGGTACGAGCAGTACTTC. It codes for CASSEQGGRYEQYF.

The chain employs TRBV11-2 and TRBJ2-2; tentatively, D is TRBD1 (5 bases). With 0 bases removed from V and 1 base from J, the gap between germline ends came to 6 bases. Germline V CDR1 and CDR2: SGHAT, FQNNGV. This CDR3 region has 15 residues. The CDR3 sequence: CASSLDTGNTGELFF. The CDR3 DNA reads as TGTGCCAGCAGCTTAGATACAGGGAACACCGGGGAGCTGTTTTTT.

The chain employs TRBV18 and TRBJ1-4; perhaps TRBD1 as D (6 bases). V was cut by 8 bases and J by 4 bases, with 14 bases left in between. CDR3 length: 14 amino acids. Germline V gene sequence: CDR1 KGHSH, CDR2 LQKENI. The CDR3 coding sequence is TGTGCCAGCGAAAACAGGGCGGTTAATGAAAAACTGTTTTTT. This gives the protein CASENRAVNEKLFF.

This chain connects TRBV12-5 to TRBJ2-7; TRBD2 agrees at 13 bases. The CDR3 is made up of 14 amino acids. V shed 8 bases and J 4 bases; nucleotides not matched to a gene: 5. Germline V gives CDR1 LGHNT, CDR2 FRNRAP. The CDR3 DNA follows: TGTGCTAGTTCAGGACTAGCGGGAGAATACGAGCAGTACTTC. Its protein is CASSGLAGEYEQYF.

V gene TRBV6-5 combines with J gene TRBJ2-3; D is unresolved. Germline V lookup: CDR1 MNHEY, CDR2 SVGAGI. This CDR3 is 15 amino acids long. V gave up 6 bases and J gave up 0 bases, with 13 bases separating them. The CDR3 loop reads CASSQSPTSTDTQYF. The CDR3 DNA reads TGTGCCAGCAGCCAAAGCCCGACTAGCACAGATACGCAGTATTTT.